This T cell receptor beta chain came from a study of T cells in Graves' hyperthyroidism and ophthalmopathy. This clonotype was observed a handful of times. Trimming left V 3 bases short and J 6 bases short, with 13 bases between. The CDR3 is 13 residues long. The germline gives CDR1 SGDLS, CDR2 YYNGEE. Diagnosis of hyperthyroidism was new in patients aged 18 to 65, and its duration was under 2 months. Every diagnosis used clinical symptoms, serum thyroxine and TRAb, thyroid ultrasound and orbital computed tomography. Researchers took RNA transcripts and amplified the TCR beta CDR3 regions from them. During a first-round RT-PCR of the TCR CDR3, the HTBI primer set was used. TCRdb re-called the multiplex PCR reads with MiXCR, one entry per CDR3 protein. The data hold some 600,000 distinct CDR3 sequences, with about 15% observed a single time.

Sequenced material: blood. The sequence was obtained from a woman under 40 with Graves' hyperthyroidism that later progressed to Graves' ophthalmopathy. The V gene is TRBV9, the J gene TRBJ2-7; D perhaps matches TRBD2 (5 bases). The CDR3 bases are TGTGCCAGCAGCGGGACTTCAATTAGCGAGCAGTACTTC. The encoded protein is CASSGTSISEQYF.